This record concerns one T cell receptor beta chain sequence. Its antigen is currently unknown. This record comes from a study of blood T cells in healthy people across ages. Overall study context: In model experiments, template switching was able to capture about one barcoded beta molecule for every two T cells that were present.

Study-wide results and limits: Fewer expanded clones and more diversity marked long-lived versus aged donors.

Primed by a sample-barcoded 5' primer and a J-beta primer mix, a second PCR proceeded for about 6 to 12 cycles. A 12-random-nucleotide template-switch adaptor tagged each cDNA molecule. Each single sample gave us at least 2.5 million CDR3-containing paired-end reads. TCRdb reprocessed the 5' RACE reads via MiXCR and lists one record per CDR3 protein. Here the sample spans some 780,000 distinct CDR3 sequences, more than 50% being singletons. The ends were cut back, 0 bases at V and 10 bases at J, with 16 bases in the middle. CDR3 length equals 14 residues. CDR1 SGDLS and CDR2 YYNGEE come from the germline V gene.

The TCR sequence derives from a man between 40 and 49 years old in good health. The chain joins TRBV9 to TRBJ1-2; D perhaps matches TRBD1 (5 bases). Sequencing was done on a sample of blood. The CDR3 sequence is CASSVGWRGGAYTF. Here the CDR3 DNA reads TGTGCCAGCAGCGTAGGGTGGCGTGGGGGAGCCTACACCTTC.